Listed below are T cell receptor beta chains from one sample, sequenced in a study of monozygotic twins with inflammatory bowel disease. One entry per CDR3 protein, without DNA, is what TCRdb gives after re-calling the 5' RACE reads. The sample table sets out around 99,000 distinct CDR3 sequences. Source material: blood. The receptors stem from a human donor with ulcerative colitis or Crohn's disease, or a healthy co-twin of an affected twin (not recorded which). The CDR3 runs from the conserved cysteine through the conserved F or W.

TRBV28	TRBJ2-7	CASSTVTGASYEQYF
TRBV24-1	TRBJ2-2	CATSRTARLSEELFF
TRBV12-3/TRBV12-4	TRBJ1-1	CASSQQGVLTEAFF
TRBV4-2	TRBJ2-7	CASSQDRTSGGYYEQYF
TRBV20-1	TRBJ2-5	CSAHPGQPQETQYF
TRBV10-3	TRBJ2-1	CAITGGAGVGYNEQFF
TRBV6-5	TRBJ2-3	CASSYSGRAHTDTQYF
TRBV24-1	TRBJ1-1	CATSAGTAAFNTEAFF
TRBV3-1	TRBJ2-4	CASSQGGLVGNIQYF
TRBV6-6	TRBJ2-3	CASSLAGTTDTQYF
TRBV29-1	TRBJ2-7	CSVEGLADYEQYF
TRBV5-1	TRBJ2-7	CASSARQGVYEQYF
TRBV6-1	TRBJ1-4	CASSPASHGNEKLFF
TRBV5-5	TRBJ1-1	CASSLRMNTEAFF
TRBV7-2	TRBJ2-3	CASTTSSGASTDTQYF
TRBV4-2	TRBJ1-4	CASSQGWVATNEKLFF
TRBV20-1	TRBJ2-6	CSARPTGDSLSWGANVLTF
TRBV3-1	TRBJ2-1	CASSQGFSNEQFF
TRBV24-1	TRBJ2-2	CATSGSDSTGELFF
TRBV6-1	TRBJ2-1	CATSASGRKDEQFF
TRBV11-2	TRBJ1-4	CASSLSGSEKLFF
TRBV5-1	TRBJ2-7	CASSPILTGSSSYEQYF
TRBV20-1	TRBJ2-2	CSAISDSGSFNTGELFF
TRBV5-1	TRBJ2-5	CASSRDTPETQYF
TRBV27	TRBJ2-2	CASSPYGLSTGELFF
TRBV5-1	TRBJ2-7	CASSFPGYEQYF
TRBV7-3	TRBJ2-7	CASSQLGLAGAYEQYF
TRBV12-3/TRBV12-4	TRBJ2-7	CASSPGDLYEQYF
TRBV10-3	TRBJ2-2	CAISDFNTNTGELFF
TRBV5-6	TRBJ2-1	CASSIGQGNEQFF
TRBV9	TRBJ1-3	CASSPAGVSGNTIYF
TRBV28	TRBJ2-3	CASLAVDSRQTQYF
TRBV20-1	TRBJ2-2	CSARFGQGGDTGELFF
TRBV19	TRBJ2-1	CASSPALAGGSYNEQFF
TRBV23-1	TRBJ1-6	CASPPGGYSYNSPLHF
TRBV7-2	TRBJ2-3	CASRRGGQGQNTQYF
TRBV28	TRBJ1-2	CASSLNWGRGYTF
TRBV18	TRBJ1-1	CASSPEGRDTEAFF
TRBV10-3	TRBJ2-5	CAISAGREETQYF
TRBV7-2	TRBJ2-7	CASSSFRGYEQYF
TRBV20-1	TRBJ2-7	CSARSWTSGDEQYF
TRBV11-2	TRBJ2-7	CASSLETQTYEQYF
TRBV28	TRBJ1-5	CASSEGTRNQPQHF
TRBV12-3/TRBV12-4	TRBJ2-3	CASRGQGRGDTQYF
TRBV12-3/TRBV12-4	TRBJ2-6	CASGFAGGTGANVLTF
TRBV15	TRBJ2-2	CATSDDANTGELFF
TRBV3-1	TRBJ2-1	CASSPNRAGGPNEQFF
TRBV12-3/TRBV12-4	TRBJ1-5	CASSLGDRGNQPQHF
TRBV7-2	TRBJ2-3	CASSPSGAADTQYF
TRBV5-1	TRBJ1-2	CASSPDRGENGGYTF
TRBV4-3	TRBJ2-7	CASSQDTTKEQYF
TRBV4-3	TRBJ2-3	CASSPRSKTGISFDTQYF
TRBV27	TRBJ2-3	CASSRSSDTQYF